These 20 T cell receptor beta chains were sequenced from one sample in a study of patients with pleural tuberculosis. TCRdb passed the reads through MiXCR, listing each CDR3 protein once. The sample consists of under 55,000 distinct CDR3 sequences, around 6.7% of them appearing once. The receptors come from a human donor with pleural tuberculosis.

This clonotype was counted many times. This chain links TRBV28 with TRBJ2-2; D remains unclear. The germline V gene encodes CDR1 MDHEN and CDR2 SYDVKM. The V end lost 8 bases, the J end lost 2 bases, and 9 bases lay between the germline ends. The length of the CDR3 is 13 residues. The CDR3 spells CASVAPNTGELFF. CDR3 nucleotides: TGTGCCAGCGTGGCTCCTAACACCGGGGAGCTGTTTTTT.

CDR3 amino acids: CSVHKPDTQYF. The CDR3 DNA reads as TGCAGCGTTCATAAACCAGATACGCAGTATTTT. The chain recombines TRBV29-1 with TRBJ2-3; no clear D. The V end lost 5 bases, the J end lost 4 bases, and 7 bases lay between the germline ends. Germline-derived CDR1 and CDR2 are SQVTM and ANQGSEA. The CDR3 consists of 11 residues.

This clonotype was counted many times. The chain joins TRBV20-1 to TRBJ1-2, with D hard to call. The CDR3 is 11 residues long. V lost 3 bases, J lost 8 bases, and 10 bases lay in between. The germline V gene encodes CDR1 DFQATT and CDR2 SNEGSKA (reference sequence). The CDR3 bases are TGCAGTGCTAGTGATAGGCGGGGCTACACCTTC. As protein: CSASDRRGYTF.

This clonotype occurred many times. CDR3 bases: TGTGCCAGCAGCTTCTGGACAGGGGACGAAAAACTGTTTTTT. Its translation is CASSFWTGDEKLFF. This chain connects TRBV11-1 to TRBJ1-4, with TRBD1 matching 9 bases. The CDR3 extends over 14 amino acids. Trimming cost V 3 bases and J 8 bases; bases outside gene matches: 4. The germline V gene has CDR1 SGHAT and CDR2 FQDESV (reference sequence).

This clonotype was seen repeatedly, ten times or more. The V and J genes are TRBV20-1 and TRBJ2-7; weak D call: TRBD1 (6 bases). The V gene's germline CDR1 is DFQATT and CDR2 SNEGSKA (reference sequence). CDR3 length equals 10 residues. The germline V and J ends were trimmed by 8 bases and 4 bases, with 9 bases remaining between them. CDR3 coding DNA: TGCAGTTCAGGGGTGTACGAGCAGTACTTC. Translation gives CSSGVYEQYF.

The chain's CDR3 is CASSPWTAANEKLFF. In nucleotides, the CDR3 is TGTGCCAGCAGCCCCTGGACGGCGGCTAATGAAAAACTGTTTTTT. The chain joins TRBV11-2 to TRBJ1-4; D gene uncertain. This CDR3 contains 15 residues. Germline assignment: CDR1 SGHAT and CDR2 FQNNGV. V lost 5 bases and J lost 3, with 13 bases in between.

This clonotype was counted at least ten times. V is TRBV2 and J is TRBJ2-1; D is uncertain. CDR3 length: 13 amino acids. The germline gives CDR1 SNHLY, CDR2 FYNNEI. V lost 2 bases to trimming and J lost 6 bases, with 8 bases between them. The CDR3 coding sequence is TGTGCCAGCAGTGAACAAGGGATCAATGAGCAGTTCTTC. It translates to CASSEQGINEQFF.

This clonotype has a count of ten or more. The chain uses TRBV25-1 and TRBJ1-3, with D possibly being TRBD1 (5 bases). The V end was cut by 3 bases, the J end by 3 bases, with 12 bases between. Germline V gene lookup returns CDR1 MGHDK and CDR2 SYGVNS. The CDR3 has 15 amino acids. The CDR3 loop reads CASSEAGELGNTIYF. As DNA, the CDR3 is TGTGCCAGCAGTGAGGCGGGGGAGCTTGGAAACACCATATATTTT.

This clonotype was observed many times. The chain is built from TRBV20-1 and TRBJ2-1; 7 bases line up with TRBD2. The junction had 16 bases not matched to a gene; V was cut back by 3 bases and J by 8 bases. The CDR3 loop spans 16 amino acids. CDR1 DFQATT and CDR2 SNEGSKA come from the germline V gene (reference sequence). Here the CDR3 reads CSARDLSGRGLDEQFF. The CDR3 bases are TGCAGTGCTAGGGACCTAAGTGGGAGGGGATTGGATGAGCAGTTCTTC.

This clonotype was counted at least ten times. This chain connects TRBV19 to TRBJ1-2, with D possibly being TRBD1 (5 bases). CDR3 length: 15 residues. The germline V and J ends were trimmed by 0 bases and 3 bases, with 11 bases remaining between them. The germline V gene has CDR1 LNHDA and CDR2 SQIVND (reference sequence). Here the CDR3 reads CASSIEGDYYYGYTF. In DNA, the CDR3 is TGTGCCAGTAGTATAGAGGGGGACTATTACTATGGCTACACCTTC.

The table lists this clonotype with many counts. The rearrangement links TRBV20-1 to TRBJ1-1, with 7 nucleotides matching TRBD1. CDR1 DFQATT and CDR2 SNEGSKA come from the germline V gene (reference sequence). The CDR3 spans 17 residues. J was trimmed by 0 bases and V by 3 bases; bases with no gene match: 13. Written as DNA, the CDR3 is TGCAGTGCTAGTGCCATCCCCCACAGGGGCTTGAACACTGAAGCTTTCTTT. Its protein product is CSASAIPHRGLNTEAFF.

This clonotype was seen at least ten times. This chain joins TRBV11-2 and TRBJ1-2, with unresolved D. Deletions cut 5 bases from V and 5 bases from J, with 15 bases between. The CDR3 totals 14 residues. The germline CDR1 and CDR2 sequences are SGHAT and FQNNGV. The CDR3 sequence: CASSPGSSPYGYTF. CDR3 DNA sequence: TGTGCCAGCAGCCCTGGGTCTTCCCCGTATGGCTACACCTTC.

This clonotype came up many times. This chain joins TRBV14 and TRBJ2-5, with a weak D call TRBD1 (5 bases). Germline-derived CDR1 and CDR2 are SGHDN and FVKESK. Deletions cut 7 bases from V and 4 bases from J, with 13 bases between. The CDR3 spans 13 residues. Written as DNA, the CDR3 is TGTGCCAGCAACCTGGGGCAGGGAGAGACCCAGTACTTC. This gives the protein CASNLGQGETQYF.

This clonotype was counted between two and nine times. A read error may explain this, as a much larger clone is one base away. The chain uses TRBV20-1 and TRBJ1-1; weak D call: TRBD1 (5 bases). V lost 6 bases and J 1 base, leaving 18 bases between the germline ends. Germline CDR1 and CDR2: DFQATT and SNEGSKA (reference sequence). The CDR3 length is 15 residues. The CDR3 here is CSAKGRDRGNTEAFF. CDR3 bases: TGCAGTGCAAAAGGCAGGGATCGAGGGAACACTGAAGCTTTCTTT.

On this clonotype itself: One end of the junction is discordant with germline, which a read error may explain. The chain has TRBV25-1 and TRBJ2-2; D remains unclear. The CDR3 is 15 residues long. CDR1 is MGHDK and CDR2 is SYGVNS in the germline V gene. In nucleotides, the CDR3 is TGTGCCAGCAGTGAATATGAAGTGAACGCCGGGGAGCTGTTTTTT. As protein: CASSEYEVNAGELFF.

This clonotype was seen repeatedly, ten times or more. V is TRBV3-1 and J is TRBJ2-7, with D possibly being TRBD2 (5 bases). V was pared by 0 bases and J by 7 bases, with 13 bases between. Germline assignment: CDR1 LGHDT and CDR2 YNNKEL (reference sequence). This CDR3 has 14 amino acids. The CDR3 region is CASSQDVGAREQYF. The CDR3 coding sequence is TGTGCCAGCAGCCAAGATGTGGGAGCCAGAGAGCAGTACTTC.

This clonotype came up many times. The rearrangement joins TRBV12-3 or TRBV12-4 to TRBJ1-5; the D is unclear. The CDR3 contains 16 residues. The V end lost 6 bases, the J end lost 0 bases, and 15 bases lay between the germline ends. CDR3 DNA: TGTGCCAGCAGAAGAGAGTTATTCTATAGCAATCAGCCCCAGCATTTT. This translates into CASRRELFYSNQPQHF.

This clonotype was counted many times. The chain couples TRBV20-1 to TRBJ2-1, with D perhaps matching TRBD2 (6 bases). CDR3 length: 13 residues. Germline V gene lookup returns CDR1 DFQATT and CDR2 SNEGSKA (reference sequence). The germline V and J ends were trimmed by 3 bases and 0 bases, with 6 bases remaining between them. CDR3 nucleotides: TGCAGTGCTAGCGGGAGCTCCTACAATGAGCAGTTCTTC. Its protein is CSASGSSYNEQFF.

This clonotype has at least ten counts. V is TRBV13 and J is TRBJ2-7; possibly TRBD2 for D (7 bases). The ends were cut back, 6 bases at V and 0 bases at J, with 15 bases in the middle. There are 15 residues in the CDR3. CDR1 and CDR2 from the germline V gene are PRHDT and FYEKMQ (reference sequence). This chain's CDR3 is CASRPRGGVSYEQYV. The CDR3 DNA reads TGTGCCAGCAGACCACGCGGGGGCGTCTCCTACGAGCAGTACGTC.

This clonotype was counted only a few times. The chain employs TRBV2 and TRBJ2-7; D gene uncertain. Trimming pared 0 bases from V and 7 bases from J, leaving 7 bases between. This CDR3 comprises 12 residues. Germline CDR1 and CDR2: SNHLY and FYNNEI. CDR3 DNA sequence: TGTGCCAGCAGTGAAGCGCTTCGGGAGCAGTACTTC. Translating it yields CASSEALREQYF.